The rows below give T cell receptor beta chains drawn from one sample of a study of blood T cell repertoires in COVID-19. Generated by immunoSEQ multiplex PCR, the TCRdb table keeps only in-frame clones and is missing some. Here the sample spans 290,000 or so clones, 85% to 90% being singletons. The sample comprised PBMCs or T cells enriched from blood (not recorded which). Receptors originate from a woman aged 18-30 years with acute COVID-19. CDR3s leave out the opening cysteine and the closing phenylalanine or tryptophan. Fields, in order: J gene, CDR3 length, V gene, CDR3 protein.

>TRBJ2-3|12|TRBV5-1
ASSLVAGTDTQY
>TRBJ2-5|11|TRBV7-2
ASSLALQETQY
>TRBJ2-3|16|TRBV7-3
ASSLNPSGPDSTDTQY
>TRBJ1-2|12|TRBV28
ASRVSGGVGGYT
>TRBJ1-2|12|TRBV24-1
ATSGDRLNYGYT
>TRBJ2-3|17|TRBV5-1
ASSLGTSGRRRGTDTQY
>TRBJ1-5|14|TRBV4-2
ASSQEQGNSNQPQH
>TRBJ2-7|12|TRBV19
ASSTSGTAYEQY
>TRBJ2-3|12|TRBV2
ASSESSSTDTQY
>TRBJ2-2|14|TRBV6-4
ASSDQSTGEAGELF
>TRBJ1-1|12|TRBV28
ASSQDWRGTEAF
>TRBJ2-7|13|TRBV6-1
ASSDPRTVSYEQY
>TRBJ2-7|12|TRBV28
ASSLAGDGGEQY
>TRBJ1-1|13|TRBV7-6
ASSPETGTGTEAF
>TRBJ2-1|12|TRBV11-2
ASPRDSAHNEQF
>TRBJ1-1|11|TRBV10-1
ASSAQKNTEAF
>TRBJ1-5|14|TRBV19
ASTPPHGRANQPQH
>TRBJ2-1|9|TRBV10-2
ASSDLRDSF
>TRBJ1-5|14|TRBV18
ASSPYRDRRNQPQH
>TRBJ2-7|13|TRBV7-8
ASSLELAGTYEQY
>TRBJ2-7|16|TRBV2
ASLLRRTGLAGGAEQY
>TRBJ1-2|19|TRBV27
ASSLLRALGPGAGFRGGYT
>TRBJ1-1|15|TRBV5-6
ASSLAMGATMNTEAF
>TRBJ2-7|12|TRBV12-5
ASGLGQVNYEQY
>TRBJ2-2|11|TRBV27
ASSYTFTGELF
>TRBJ1-1|11|TRBV18
ASSMAGDTEAF
>TRBJ1-1|13|TRBV18
ASSPLPGQGMEAF
>TRBJ2-7|14|TRBV9
ASSVEDTSGSYEQY
>TRBJ2-3|13|TRBV9
ASSPIAGAADTQY
>TRBJ2-7|14|TRBV27
ASSRKPGGSSYEQY
>TRBJ2-2|12|TRBV3-1/TRBV3-2
ASSQVSSTGELF
>TRBJ1-1|10|TRBV5-6
ASRRANTEAF
>TRBJ2-6|17|TRBV7-9
ASSLVGVGGVTGANVLT
>TRBJ1-4|13|TRBV5-1
ASSPGTAANEKLF
>TRBJ2-1|16|TRBV5-1
ASSLEGQGDYSYNEQF
>TRBJ2-4|11|TRBV28
ASVPGQLNIQY
>TRBJ1-1|10|TRBV12-3/TRBV12-4
ASTFAGSEAF
>TRBJ1-5|12|TRBV28
ASSLGTGIQPQH
>TRBJ1-1|12|TRBV7-9
ASSLWPMNTEAF
>TRBJ1-2|12|TRBV28
ASTGQGVIYGYT
>TRBJ1-1|12|TRBV28
ASSFTQGATEAF
>TRBJ2-5|18|TRBV4-2
ASSQDLTAGGPFPQETQY